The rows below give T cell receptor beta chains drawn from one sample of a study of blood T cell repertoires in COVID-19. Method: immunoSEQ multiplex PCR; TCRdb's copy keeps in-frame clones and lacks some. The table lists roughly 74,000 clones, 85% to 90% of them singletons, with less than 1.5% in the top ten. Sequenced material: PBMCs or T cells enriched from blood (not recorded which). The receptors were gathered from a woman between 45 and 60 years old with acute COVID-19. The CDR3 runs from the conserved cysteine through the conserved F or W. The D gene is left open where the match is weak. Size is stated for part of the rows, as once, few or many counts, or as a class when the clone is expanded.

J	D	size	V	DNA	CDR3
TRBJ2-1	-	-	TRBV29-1	TGCAGCGTTGGGAGCGTGGGGGGGGGCCGAACGCAGGAGCAGTTCTTC	CSVGSVGGGRTQEQFF
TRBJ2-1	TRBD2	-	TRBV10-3	TGTGCCATCAGTGAGGCGGGAGGGGGGGAGTTCTTC	CAISEAGGGEFF
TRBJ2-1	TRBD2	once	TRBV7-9	TGTGCCAGCAGCTTACTAGCGGGAGTGCCGTCCTACAATGAGCAGTTCTTC	CASSLLAGVPSYNEQFF
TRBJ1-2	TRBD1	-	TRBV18	TGTGCCAGCTCCCTAGGGACAGAAACTAACTATGGCTACACCTTC	CASSLGTETNYGYTF
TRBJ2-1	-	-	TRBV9	TGTGCCAGCAGCGTAGCCGGACACAGCTCCTACAATGAGCAGTTCTTC	CASSVAGHSSYNEQFF
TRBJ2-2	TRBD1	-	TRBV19	TGTGCCACAGACAGGGACGAAGCCACCGGGGAGCTGTTTTTT	CATDRDEATGELFF
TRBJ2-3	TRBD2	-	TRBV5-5	TGTGCCAGCAGCCTAGGACTAGCGGACACAGATACGCAGTATTTT	CASSLGLADTDTQYF
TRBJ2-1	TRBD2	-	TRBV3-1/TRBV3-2	TGTGCCAGCAGCCAAGCTTTAGCGGGAGCCACCGGATACAATGAGCAGTTCTTC	CASSQALAGATGYNEQFF
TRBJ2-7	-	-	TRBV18	TGTGCCAGCTCACCACCACAGGTACCCTACGAGCAGTACTTC	CASSPPQVPYEQYF
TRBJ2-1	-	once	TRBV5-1	TGCGCCAGCAGCTGGACACCGGGCCAAAGCTCCTACAATGAGCAGTTCTTC	CASSWTPGQSSYNEQFF
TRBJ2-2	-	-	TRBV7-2	TGTGCCAGCAGCCTCCAGGGGGGCCTTAACACCGGGGAGCTGTTTTTT	CASSLQGGLNTGELFF
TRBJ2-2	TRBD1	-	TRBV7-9	TGTGCCAGCAGCTTGCAGGGGGTAGACACCGGGGAGCTGTTTTTT	CASSLQGVDTGELFF
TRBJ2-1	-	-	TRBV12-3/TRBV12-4	TGTGCCAGCAGCTGGACTGCTCCGGGTGAGCAGTTCTTC	CASSWTAPGEQFF